This TCR beta chain was sequenced in a study of OX40 agonist ivuxolimab in advanced cancers. At the level of the study: Ivuxolimab was delivered to patients intravenously every 2 weeks at doses spanning 0.01 to 10 mg/kg. Three patients showed partial responses: one hepatocellular carcinoma and two cutaneous melanoma cases.

Measured with immunoSEQ multiplex PCR; TCRdb has only the in-frame clones, and not every one. The repertoire holds approximately 13,000 clones, 80% seen once, with 12% to 15% in the top ten. Study-wide results and caveats: The expanded peripheral T cells' antigen specificity was not determined.

The germline gives CDR1 SGHAT, CDR2 FQNNGV. The CDR3 extends over 15 amino acids. V was pared by 2 bases and J by 0 bases, with 3 bases of the junction left unmatched. Points on this clone: Its antigen is still unknown. At the DNA level, this CDR3 is encoded by other sequences in the same sample as well.

The TCR comes from an adult with an advanced solid tumor such as melanoma, head and neck, liver or kidney cancer. Sample: CD4+ or CD8+ T cells sorted from blood, taken in a trial of the OX40 agonist ivuxolimab. The rearrangement uses TRBV11-2 and TRBJ1-1, with 7 bases aligning to TRBD1. The CDR3 nucleotides are TGTGCCAGCAGCTTACGACAGGGATTGAACACTGAAGCTTTCTTT. Its protein product is CASSLRQGLNTEAFF.